The 21 T cell receptor beta chains given below trace back to one sample, sequenced in a study of blood T cell repertoires in COVID-19. This table comes from immunoSEQ multiplex PCR, and its TCRdb copy is limited to in-frame clones, with some not included. Altogether roughly 200,000 clones are present, roughly four fifths being singletons, with the ten largest covering approximately 9.9%. Sequenced: peripheral blood. The source of these receptors is a middle-aged woman with COVID-19, enrolled during active disease.

V gene TRBV29-1 combines with J gene TRBJ1-2, with D possibly being TRBD1 (5 bases). Deletions cut 3 bases from V and 4 bases from J, with 6 bases between. Germline loops: CDR1 SQVTM, CDR2 ANQGSEA. The CDR3 totals 11 residues. The CDR3 DNA is TGCAGCGTTGACCAGGGCTATGGCTACACCTTC. Protein product: CSVDQGYGYTF.

This chain joins TRBV6-5 and TRBJ1-6; the D is unclear. The CDR3 sequence is 14 residues long. Germline loops: CDR1 MNHEY, CDR2 SVGAGI. Trimming removed 5 bases from V and 5 bases from J, with 10 bases in between. In DNA, the CDR3 is TGTGCCAGCAGTCAACAGACGGATAATTCACCCCTCCACTTT. This translates into CASSQQTDNSPLHF.

This rearrangement joins TRBV19 to TRBJ2-4, with D unresolved. Trimming cost V 3 bases and J 4 bases, with 10 bases left between them. CDR3 length equals 14 residues. Germline-derived CDR1 and CDR2 are LNHDA and SQIVND (reference sequence). CDR3 in amino acids: CASSIDIWKNIQYF. The CDR3 nucleotides are TGTGCCAGTAGTATTGACATCTGGAAAAACATTCAGTACTTC.

This chain joins TRBV4-1 and TRBJ2-5, with TRBD2 as a possible D gene (5 bases). This CDR3 has 15 amino acids. Trimming took off 4 bases at V and 4 bases at J, with 16 bases between the two ends. The germline V gene encodes CDR1 MGHRA and CDR2 YSYEKL. The CDR3 here is CASSPIRTSAETQYF. CDR3 in DNA: TGCGCCAGCAGCCCGATTCGGACTTCCGCAGAGACCCAGTACTTC.

The chain recombines TRBV6-1 with TRBJ1-6; D gene uncertain. Germline V gene sequence: CDR1 MNHNS, CDR2 SASEGT. Trimming stripped 3 bases from V and 4 bases from J, with 4 bases between. The CDR3 runs 13 residues. This CDR3 reads CASSERYNSPLHF. In DNA, the CDR3 is TGTGCCAGCAGTGAGAGATATAATTCACCCCTCCACTTT.

The chain couples TRBV3-1 (or the pseudogene TRBV3-2) to TRBJ2-2; possibly TRBD2 for D (6 bases). This CDR3 spans 16 amino acids. Trimming shortened V by 1 base and J by 5 bases, and 14 bases separated the two germline ends. CDR1 is LGHDT and CDR2 is YNNKEL in the germline V gene (reference sequence). CDR3 sequence reads: CASSQAGGKITGELFF. In DNA form, the CDR3 reads TGTGCCAGCAGCCAAGCGGGCGGGAAAATAACCGGGGAGCTGTTTTTT.

This chain joins TRBV6-5 and TRBJ2-1; D unresolved. The germline V gene encodes CDR1 MNHEY and CDR2 SVGAGI. V was trimmed by 2 bases and J by 0 bases, leaving 8 bases between them. CDR3 length equals 15 residues. The CDR3 here is CASSYEDSSYNEQFF. In DNA form, the CDR3 reads TGTGCCAGCAGTTACGAAGATAGCTCCTACAATGAGCAGTTCTTC.

V usage is TRBV3-1 (or the pseudogene TRBV3-2) and J usage is TRBJ2-1, with 7 bases fitting TRBD2. Germline trimming cut 0 bases from V and 5 bases from J; bases unmatched to any gene: 7. CDR3 size: 16 residues. Per germline, CDR1 LGHDT and CDR2 YNNKEL (reference sequence). CDR3 in DNA: TGTGCCAGCAGCCAAGAGCGAGCTAGCGGAAACAATGAGCAGTTCTTC. It yields the protein CASSQERASGNNEQFF.

The chain uses TRBV27 and TRBJ2-3, with 11 bases that match TRBD2. CDR3 length equals 20 residues. Germline assignment: CDR1 MNHEY and CDR2 SMNVEV (reference sequence). V trimming: 0 bases; J trimming: 0 bases; junction bases outside the gene matches: 11. CDR3 protein: CASSLSPGLAGGPSTDTQYF. CDR3 bases: TGTGCCAGCAGTTTATCGCCGGGGCTAGCGGGAGGTCCTAGCACAGATACGCAGTATTTT.

The V gene is TRBV12-3 or TRBV12-4, the J gene TRBJ2-1, with no clear D. Trimming shortened V by 6 bases and J by 10 bases, and 13 bases separated the two germline ends. CDR3 length: 12 residues. This CDR3 is CASSLFRVEQFF. The CDR3 DNA reads TGTGCCAGCAGCCTCTTTCGGGTGGAGCAGTTCTTC.

The chain combines TRBV28 with TRBJ2-5, with D perhaps TRBD2 (6 bases). The length of the CDR3 is 14 residues. Trimming pared 3 bases from V and 1 base from J, leaving 9 bases between. CDR1 and CDR2 from the germline V gene are MDHEN and SYDVKM. The CDR3 sequence is CASSFSGPQETQYF. As DNA, the CDR3 is TGTGCCAGCAGTTTTAGCGGCCCCCAAGAGACCCAGTACTTC.

This clone was detected a few times. The V gene is TRBV12-3 or TRBV12-4, the J gene TRBJ2-7; D is perhaps TRBD1 (6 bases). This CDR3 is 13 amino acids long. V lost 1 base, J lost 3 bases, and 7 bases lay in between. The CDR3 is CASSLVRGYEQYF. The CDR3 coding sequence is TGTGCCAGCAGTTTAGTCAGGGGCTACGAGCAGTACTTC.

The chain links TRBV27 to TRBJ2-5, with 8 bases identical to TRBD2. The CDR3 runs 13 residues. Germline CDR1 and CDR2: MNHEY and SMNVEV (reference sequence). Trimming took 9 bases from V and 3 from J; bases not matched to a gene: 6. This CDR3 is CASRRAGEETQYF. As DNA, the CDR3 is TGTGCCAGTAGGCGAGCGGGGGAAGAGACCCAGTACTTC.

A few counts support this clone. The V gene is TRBV28, the J gene TRBJ2-4, with D hard to call. V lost 4 bases and J 7 bases, leaving 11 bases between the germline ends. The CDR3 covers 13 residues. The V gene's germline CDR1 is MDHEN and CDR2 SYDVKM. The CDR3 DNA reads as TGTGCCAGCAGTTCAGGCCTGGGTAACATTCAGTACTTC. Encoded protein: CASSSGLGNIQYF.

This clone occurred a few times. The chain combines TRBV27 with TRBJ1-2, with 7 bases identical to TRBD1. The J segment lost 4 bases and the V segment lost 0 bases, leaving 2 bases of the junction unmatched. Germline-derived CDR1 and CDR2 are MNHEY and SMNVEV (reference sequence). This CDR3 has 14 residues. The CDR3 nucleotides are TGTGCCAGCAGTTTATCCGGGACAGCCTATGGCTACACCTTC. Translating it yields CASSLSGTAYGYTF.

With respect to this clone: A much larger clone sits a single nucleotide away, making a read error possible. The chain links TRBV2 to TRBJ1-3, with D possibly matching TRBD1 (5 bases). CDR3 size: 11 residues. In germline, CDR1 is SNHLY, CDR2 FYNNEI. Trimming left V 6 bases short and J 8 bases short, with 8 bases between. CDR3: CASRKGDTIYF. CDR3 bases: TGTGCCAGCAGAAAAGGGGACACCATATATTTT.

Of note for this clone: In the same sample, other DNA sequences code for this CDR3. This chain joins TRBV5-1 and TRBJ2-1; 12 nucleotides agree with TRBD2. Per the germline V gene, CDR1 is SGHRS and CDR2 is YFSETQ. Trimming at V came to 0 bases and at J to 4 bases, leaving 2 bases not matched to a gene. The CDR3 sequence is 16 residues long. The chain's CDR3 is CASSLEGLAGYNEQFF. The CDR3 DNA follows: TGCGCCAGCAGCTTGGAGGGACTAGCGGGTTACAATGAGCAGTTCTTC.

V and J are TRBV5-4 and TRBJ2-4, with D perhaps matching TRBD2 (6 bases). This CDR3 is built from 14 residues. V was pared by 4 bases and J by 7 bases, with 15 bases between. Germline V lookup: CDR1 SGHNT, CDR2 YYREEE (reference sequence). The CDR3 sequence: CASSPILGGNIQYF. DNA of the CDR3: TGTGCCAGCAGCCCTATACTCGGAGGGAACATTCAGTACTTC.

V gene TRBV4-2 combines with J gene TRBJ1-2; D not certain. There are 12 residues in the CDR3. With 5 bases removed from V and 7 bases from J, the gap between germline ends came to 11 bases. Germline V gene sequence: CDR1 LGHNA, CDR2 YNFKEQ. Written as DNA, the CDR3 is TGTGCCAGCAGCGGCCGTGCAGTTGGCTACACCTTC. It translates to CASSGRAVGYTF.

The chain employs TRBV12-3 or TRBV12-4 and TRBJ2-5; a possible D gene is TRBD2 (6 bases). Trimming shortened V by 6 bases and J by 1 base, and 9 bases separated the two germline ends. The CDR3 totals 13 residues. This CDR3 reads CASSREIQETQYF. The CDR3 region has the DNA TGTGCCAGCAGCCGGGAGATCCAAGAGACCCAGTACTTC.

The V gene is TRBV18, the J gene TRBJ1-5, with 8 bases fitting TRBD1. The CDR3 consists of 15 residues. V gave up 5 bases and J gave up 2 bases; unmatched junction bases: 5. Per germline, CDR1 KGHSH and CDR2 LQKENI. In DNA form, the CDR3 reads TGTGCCAGCTCAACTGGACAGGGAGGCAATCAGCCCCAGCATTTT. It is translated as CASSTGQGGNQPQHF.